Sequencing of this T cell receptor (beta chain) was carried out in a study of lymphopenia after photon versus proton radiotherapy. CDR3 length: 15 residues. Trimming removed 2 bases from V and 5 bases from J; junction bases left unmatched: 8. The germline gives CDR1 SNHLY, CDR2 FYNNEI. This clone was seen more than once but under ten times. Produced via immunoSEQ multiplex PCR; TCRdb's table is partial and in-frame only. The sample consists of 75,000 to 95,000 clones, around 80% of them appearing once. Here the sequenced sample was peripheral blood, taken from a patient treated with proton-based radiotherapy. The rearrangement joins TRBV2 to TRBJ2-5, with 7 bases that match TRBD2. This clonotype was sampled from a man between 60 and 75 years old with pancreatic cancer. CDR3 residues: CASSESSGDWETQYF. The CDR3 DNA follows: TGTGCCAGCAGTGAATCTAGCGGAGACTGGGAGACCCAGTACTTC.